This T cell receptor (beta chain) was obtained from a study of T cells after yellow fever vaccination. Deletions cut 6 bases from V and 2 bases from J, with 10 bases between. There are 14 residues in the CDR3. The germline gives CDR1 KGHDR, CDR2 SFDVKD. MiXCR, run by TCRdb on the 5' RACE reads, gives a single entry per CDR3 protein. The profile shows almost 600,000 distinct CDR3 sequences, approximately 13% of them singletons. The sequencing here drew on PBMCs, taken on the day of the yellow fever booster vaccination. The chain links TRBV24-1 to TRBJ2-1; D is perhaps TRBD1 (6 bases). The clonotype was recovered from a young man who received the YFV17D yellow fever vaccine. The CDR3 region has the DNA TGTGCCACCAGTTCAACAGGGACCTACAATGAGCAGTTCTTC. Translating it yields CATSSTGTYNEQFF.